The clone carrying this T cell receptor (beta chain) turned up a few times. As yet, its antigen is unknown. The data originate from a study of OX40 agonist ivuxolimab in advanced cancers. Study-wide results and limits: Fewer expanded clones were found on average in CD4+ than in CD8+ T cells.

Systemic immunosuppression or autoimmune disease history was grounds to exclude patients. Produced via immunoSEQ multiplex PCR; TCRdb's table is partial and in-frame only. The sample includes 15,000 or so clones, about 70% of them seen just once. V lost 4 bases and J 1 base, leaving 10 bases between the germline ends. The length of the CDR3 is 14 residues. The germline CDR1 and CDR2 sequences are MGHRA and YSYEKL. Source: CD4+ or CD8+ T cells sorted from blood, taken in a trial of the OX40 agonist ivuxolimab. The receptor was isolated from an adult with an advanced solid tumor such as melanoma, head and neck, liver or kidney cancer. The V gene is TRBV4-1, the J gene TRBJ1-1; TRBD1 is a possible D gene (6 bases). The CDR3 sequence is CASSRKGGNTEAFF. DNA for the CDR3: TGCGCCAGCAGCCGGAAGGGGGGGAACACTGAAGCTTTCTTT.